This TCR beta chain was sequenced in a study of T-cell memory formation after mild COVID-19. General study results and limits: Day 15 to 85 contracting clones showed balanced CD4/CD8; day 15 to 37 expanders favored CD4+.

V was trimmed by 5 bases and J by 2 bases, leaving 14 bases between them. Germline V lookup: CDR1 PRHDT, CDR2 FYEKMQ (reference sequence). This CDR3 spans 15 amino acids. TCRdb reprocessed the 5' RACE reads with MiXCR, giving one entry per CDR3 protein. The sample includes approximately 490,000 distinct CDR3 sequences, about 20% seen only once; the top ten take around 13%. Regarding this clonotype: The antigen remains unidentified.

Source material: PBMCs or a T cell subset sorted from them (not recorded which). V and J are TRBV13 and TRBJ2-3; D ambiguous. This clonotype was obtained from an adult woman who had mild COVID-19 (a few samples of this study predate the infection). Cell type and time point are not known. CDR3 sequence reads: CASSRKGPLTDTQYF. The CDR3 DNA is TGTGCCAGCAGCCGTAAGGGCCCCCTCACAGATACGCAGTATTTT.